A selection of T cell receptor beta chains follows, all from one sample in a study of early T cells in non-severe SARS-CoV-2 infection. TCRdb itself ran the 5' RACE reads through MiXCR, one entry per CDR3 protein. The profile shows roughly 40,000 distinct CDR3 sequences, over 5% of them singletons. Sequencing was performed on whole blood. The receptors stem from an adult who was a healthcare worker with PCR-confirmed SARS-CoV-2 infection or an uninfected control (not recorded which). Each CDR3 is given with its conserved first and last residue. Fields, in order: clone size, D gene, J gene, V gene, CDR3 protein, CDR3 DNA. A D gene is named only where the DNA matches it firmly. The size field is filled for only some rows; it gives once, few, many or a size class.

many	-	TRBJ2-1	TRBV7-2	CASSPLTSSYNEQFF	TGTGCCAGCAGCCCCCTGACGAGCTCCTACAATGAGCAGTTCTTC
-	-	TRBJ2-7	TRBV7-9	CASSDSDSSYEQYF	TGTGCCAGCAGCGATTCCGACAGTTCCTACGAGCAGTACTTC
many	-	TRBJ1-2	TRBV7-9	CASSLAAGSNYGYTF	TGTGCCAGCAGCTTAGCCGCAGGGAGCAACTATGGCTACACCTTC
-	-	TRBJ2-5	TRBV20-1	CSAVAGRETQYF	TGCAGTGCAGTAGCAGGGAGAGAGACCCAGTACTTC
-	-	TRBJ2-4	TRBV4-1	CASSQLGQVGLEYF	TGCGCCAGCAGCCAACTAGGGCAGGTCGGGTTAGAGTACTTC
-	-	TRBJ2-5	TRBV5-1	CASSLTPQLVTQYF	TGCGCCAGCAGCTTGACTCCACAACTGGTGACCCAGTACTTC
few	-	TRBJ2-1	TRBV18	CASSPAPRRGPDEQFF	TGTGCCAGCTCCCCCGCACCTCGCCGAGGGCCCGATGAGCAGTTCTTC
few	-	TRBJ2-7	TRBV10-3	CATQGSRGYEQYF	TGTGCCACCCAGGGTTCTCGCGGATACGAGCAGTACTTC
few	-	TRBJ2-7	TRBV28	CASSLSARSHEQYF	TGTGCCAGCAGTTTATCGGCTAGAAGTCACGAGCAGTACTTC
-	-	TRBJ2-3	TRBV28	CASSGYSTDTQYF	TGTGCCAGCAGTGGCTACAGCACAGATACGCAGTATTTT
-	-	TRBJ1-2	TRBV15	CATSREGDAFFDGYTF	TGTGCCACCAGCAGAGAAGGAGACGCGTTCTTCGATGGCTACACCTTC
-	TRBD1	TRBJ2-7	TRBV20-1	CSARTGDSYEQYF	TGCAGTGCTCGGACAGGCGACTCCTACGAGCAGTACTTC
-	-	TRBJ2-1	TRBV20-1	CSAPPGVSSYNEQFF	TGCAGTGCTCCCCCCGGGGTTAGCTCCTACAATGAGCAGTTCTTC
many	-	TRBJ2-7	TRBV6-2/TRBV6-3	CASSYGAVRSYEQYF	TGTGCCAGCAGTTACGGCGCTGTCCGAAGCTACGAGCAGTACTTC
many	-	TRBJ1-4	TRBV11-3	CASSFWTANEKLFF	TGTGCCAGCAGCTTCTGGACAGCTAATGAAAAACTGTTTTTT
many	-	TRBJ2-7	TRBV6-1	CASGNRRGGQYF	TGTGCCAGCGGCAATCGGAGGGGGGGGCAGTACTTC
many	-	TRBJ2-7	TRBV12-3/TRBV12-4	CASSLVGPLGEQYF	TGTGCCAGCAGTTTAGTCGGTCCCCTGGGCGAGCAGTACTTC
many	-	TRBJ2-7	TRBV28	CAGYEQYF	TGTGCCGGCTACGAGCAGTACTTC
many	-	TRBJ2-5	TRBV14	CASSQDTVQETQYF	TGTGCCAGCAGCCAAGATACAGTGCAAGAGACCCAGTACTTC
many	-	TRBJ2-1	TRBV29-1	CSGCDRPSYNEQFF	TGCAGCGGATGTGACAGACCTTCCTACAATGAGCAGTTCTTC
-	-	TRBJ1-6	TRBV3-1	CASSQGRTDNSPLHF	TGTGCCAGCAGCCAAGGCCGGACAGACAATTCACCCCTCCACTTT
-	-	TRBJ2-3	TRBV18	CASSPLAPTPKGTDTQYF	TGTGCCAGCTCACCACTAGCGCCCACCCCGAAGGGCACAGATACGCAGTATTTT
few	TRBD2	TRBJ2-1	TRBV9	CASSAAGGPGNEQFF	TGTGCCAGCAGCGCAGCGGGAGGGCCGGGGAATGAGCAGTTCTTC
many	-	TRBJ2-3	TRBV5-4	CASSSGPKQDTQYF	TGTGCCAGCAGCTCGGGGCCTAAGCAAGATACGCAGTATTTT
few	-	TRBJ2-1	TRBV6-5	CASSYDRNEQFF	TGTGCCAGCAGTTACGACCGCAATGAGCAGTTCTTC
many	-	TRBJ2-1	TRBV12-2	CASPPRSTWQGADEQFF	TGTGCAAGTCCGCCGCGATCGACCTGGCAGGGCGCTGATGAGCAGTTCTTC
few	-	TRBJ2-7	TRBV11-2	CASSLSGTAYEQYF	TGTGCCAGCAGCCTGAGCGGGACAGCCTACGAGCAGTACTTC
few	TRBD2	TRBJ2-2	TRBV2	CASSRTSGRNTGELFF	TGTGCCAGCAGTAGAACTAGCGGGAGAAACACCGGGGAGCTGTTTTTT
-	TRBD2	TRBJ2-3	TRBV7-9	CASSLEASGTTTDTQYF	TGTGCCAGCAGCTTAGAGGCTAGCGGAACCACCACAGATACGCAGTATTTT
many	TRBD2	TRBJ2-2	TRBV7-9	CASSSRASGNTGELFF	TGTGCCAGCAGCTCGAGAGCTAGCGGGAACACCGGGGAGCTGTTTTTT
few	TRBD1	TRBJ1-1	TRBV5-1	CASSLTGTGADSTEAFF	TGCGCCAGCAGCTTGACTGGGACAGGGGCCGATAGCACTGAAGCTTTCTTT
many	-	TRBJ2-2	TRBV28	CASSFGTGELFF	TGTGCCAGCAGTTTTGGCACCGGGGAGCTGTTTTTT
-	-	TRBJ2-7	TRBV9	CASSQDLSTHYEQYF	TGTGCCAGCAGCCAAGACCTCTCGACCCACTACGAGCAGTACTTC